Following are 27 T cell receptor beta chains from one sample sequenced in a study of blood T cell repertoires in COVID-19. Method: immunoSEQ multiplex PCR; TCRdb's copy keeps in-frame clones and lacks some. In the table there are more than 95,000 clones, about 91% of which are singletons. Sequenced input: peripheral blood. These receptor sequences come from a human donor in a cohort sampled during active COVID-19.

The chain carries TRBV24-1 and TRBJ2-3, with TRBD2 as a possible D gene (5 bases). This CDR3 is 14 amino acids long. V was cut by 5 bases and J by 2 bases, with 10 bases left in between. Per germline, CDR1 KGHDR and CDR2 SFDVKD. The CDR3, as DNA: TGTGCCACCAGTGTGGGAGACCTCACAGATACGCAGTATTTT. It encodes CATSVGDLTDTQYF.

This clone has more than one count but fewer than ten. One end of the junction varies from germline; a read error may be responsible. The genes are TRBV7-9 and TRBJ1-6; 8 nucleotides align to TRBD1. The CDR3 is 15 amino acids. Germline V gene lookup returns CDR1 SEHNR and CDR2 FQNEAQ (reference sequence). CDR3 in amino acids: CASSLAGGAESPLHF. CDR3 in DNA: TGTGCCAGCAGCCTAGCAGGGGGCGCTGAGTCACCCCTCCACTTT.

V gene TRBV7-2 combines with J gene TRBJ1-2; 8 positions agree with TRBD1. This CDR3 region has 16 residues. Trimming cost V 5 bases and J 1 base; bases outside gene matches: 9. Germline V gives CDR1 SGHTA, CDR2 FQGNSA. This CDR3 is CASSRDRIVFNYGYTF. In nucleotides, the CDR3 is TGTGCCAGCAGCAGGGACAGGATAGTCTTTAACTATGGCTACACCTTC.

The V call is TRBV5-1, the J call TRBJ2-1, with D possibly TRBD1 on 6 matching bases. The CDR3 is 16 amino acids. Deletions cut 0 bases from V and 7 bases from J, with 17 bases between. Germline V CDR1 and CDR2: SGHRS, YFSETQ. CDR3 nucleotide sequence: TGCGCCAGCAGCTTGGGACAGGCGGTTTGGGGGAATGAGCAGTTCTTC. This gives the protein CASSLGQAVWGNEQFF.

V and J are TRBV19 and TRBJ1-5; 7 bases agree with TRBD1. Germline V gives CDR1 LNHDA, CDR2 SQIVND (reference sequence). This CDR3 is built from 16 residues. V lost 2 bases to trimming and J lost 5 bases; unmatched junction nucleotides: 9. CDR3 in DNA: TGTGCCAGTAGTATACTAGGGGGCGGAGGTCATCAGCCCCAGCATTTT. It yields the protein CASSILGGGGHQPQHF.

This clone was seen just once. The chain links TRBV30 to TRBJ2-4, with D possibly TRBD2 on 6 matching bases. V shed 0 bases and J shed 8 bases, with 14 bases lying between them. This CDR3 is 14 amino acids long. Germline lookup yields CDR1 GTSNPN and CDR2 SVGIG (reference sequence). In DNA form, the CDR3 reads TGTGCCTGGAGTGTAATCGGGAGTTCAGACATTCAGTACTTC. It is translated as CAWSVIGSSDIQYF.

V gene TRBV30 combines with J gene TRBJ1-1; 9 positions agree with TRBD1. Germline CDR1 GTSNPN, CDR2 SVGIG (reference sequence). After removal of 2 bases from V and 0 bases from J, the junction contained 7 bases not matched to a gene. This CDR3 has 16 residues. CDR3 sequence reads: CAWSTGTGFLNTEAFF. CDR3 sequence (DNA): TGTGCCTGGAGTACGGGGACAGGGTTTTTGAACACTGAAGCTTTCTTT.

The chain couples TRBV7-2 to TRBJ1-5, with D tentatively TRBD1 (6 bases). V dropped 1 base and J dropped 3 bases, with 10 bases sitting between them. The CDR3 runs to 15 residues. Germline CDR1 is SGHTA and CDR2 is FQGNSA. The CDR3 DNA sequence: TGTGCCAGCAGCTTAGGGGACACGTACAATCAGCCCCAGCATTTT. It is translated as CASSLGDTYNQPQHF.

The rearrangement uses TRBV5-4 and TRBJ1-1; no clear D gene. Germline CDR1 and CDR2: SGHNT and YYREEE (reference sequence). The CDR3 has 14 residues. Trimming took 3 bases from V and 3 from J, leaving 12 bases between them. The CDR3 DNA follows: TGTGCCAGCAGCTCGGGAGGGCGGTACACTGAAGCTTTCTTT. Its protein is CASSSGGRYTEAFF.

The V call is TRBV28, the J call TRBJ1-1; D perhaps matches TRBD1 (5 bases). V was trimmed by 9 bases and J by 5 bases, leaving 22 bases between them. The CDR3 covers 15 residues. Looked up from germline, CDR1 is MDHEN and CDR2 is SYDVKM. DNA of the CDR3: TGTGCCAGTTCTAGTGTTAGGGCAGGGAGGACTGAAGCTTTCTTT. Translating gives CASSSVRAGRTEAFF.

The chain employs TRBV11-3 and TRBJ2-2, with D possibly being TRBD1 (7 bases). Germline loops: CDR1 SGHNT, CDR2 YENEEA. The CDR3 covers 14 residues. Trimming removed 5 bases at V and 5 bases at J, with 12 bases between. This chain's CDR3 is CASSLQGRTGELFF. The CDR3 region has the DNA TGTGCCAGCAGCCTACAGGGGAGGACCGGGGAGCTGTTTTTT.

The CDR3 DNA sequence: TGTGCCAGCAGCCAAGACAGCTCCTATAATTCACCCCTCCACTTT. Protein: CASSQDSSYNSPLHF. This chain uses TRBV3-1 (or the pseudogene TRBV3-2) with TRBJ1-6; D unresolved. Trimming took off 0 bases at V and 0 bases at J, with 3 bases between the two ends. The CDR3 totals 15 residues. CDR1 and CDR2 from the germline V gene are LGHDT and YNNKEL (reference sequence).

In its sample, this clone was seen once. V and J are TRBV19 and TRBJ1-3, with D possibly being TRBD1 (5 bases). The V gene lost 3 bases and the J gene lost 4 bases, with 13 bases spanning the gap. This CDR3 comprises 15 residues. Germline lookup yields CDR1 LNHDA and CDR2 SQIVND (reference sequence). Here the CDR3 DNA reads TGTGCCAGTAGTATGGTCGCAGGGTCCGGAAACACCATATATTTT. It yields the protein CASSMVAGSGNTIYF.

In this sample, this clone turned up once. The genes are TRBV15 and TRBJ2-3; D may be TRBD1 (7 bases). Germline loops: CDR1 LNHNV, CDR2 YYDKDF (reference sequence). The CDR3 is made up of 16 amino acids. The germline V and J ends were trimmed by 4 bases and 0 bases, with 14 bases remaining between them. CDR3 DNA sequence: TGTGCCACCAGCACCACCAGGGGGGTGAGCACAGATACGCAGTATTTT. As protein: CATSTTRGVSTDTQYF. The full variable domain, its missing parts supplied by reference TRBV15 and TRBJ2-3, is DAMVIQNPRYQVTQFGKPVTLSCSQTLNHNVMYWYQQKSSQAPKLLFHYYDKDFNNEADTPDNFQSRRPNTSFCFLDIRSPGLGDTAMYLCATSTTRGVSTDTQYFGPGTRLTVL.

The rearrangement joins TRBV7-9 to TRBJ2-7, with D possibly TRBD2 on 5 matching bases. V was trimmed by 7 bases and J by 4 bases, leaving 14 bases between them. CDR1 and CDR2 from the germline V gene are SEHNR and FQNEAQ (reference sequence). This CDR3 is 13 amino acids long. The DNA for the CDR3 is TGTGCCAGCACCATAGGACTTCTTTACGAGCAGTACTTC. Translation: CASTIGLLYEQYF.

The chain has TRBV7-6 and TRBJ2-7, with 11 bases lining up with TRBD2. Unmatched junction bases numbered 5, after V lost 4 bases and J lost 0 bases. CDR1 is SGHVS and CDR2 is FNYEAQ in the germline V gene. The CDR3 is made up of 16 amino acids. The CDR3 coding sequence is TGTGCCAGCAGCTCACTAGCGGGGGTAAGCTCCTACGAGCAGTACTTC. Translated: CASSSLAGVSSYEQYF.

J is TRBJ1-5 and V is TRBV19; possible D gene TRBD1, 5 bases. The germline V gene has CDR1 LNHDA and CDR2 SQIVND (reference sequence). The germline V and J ends were trimmed by 7 bases and 4 bases, with 17 bases remaining between them. The CDR3 totals 15 residues. In DNA form, the CDR3 reads TGTGCCAGTAACCTCTGGGGGGGAGAGAATCAGCCCCAGCATTTT. Translated, it gives CASNLWGGENQPQHF.

In this sample, this clone turned up once. This chain uses TRBV9 with TRBJ2-2; 13 nucleotides line up with TRBD2. The CDR3 loop spans 19 amino acids. Trimming took 3 bases from V and 5 from J; bases not matched to a gene: 13. The germline V gene encodes CDR1 SGDLS and CDR2 YYNGEE. The DNA of the CDR3 is TGTGCCAGCAGCGGACTAGCGGGAGGAAAGATTGTGAAAACCGGGGAGCTGTTTTTT. Amino acid sequence: CASSGLAGGKIVKTGELFF.

J is TRBJ1-6 and V is TRBV18, with TRBD1 matching over 7 bases. From germline, CDR1 is KGHSH and CDR2 LQKENI. V dropped 3 bases and J dropped 3; count of bases not matched to a gene: 11. The CDR3 consists of 18 residues. CDR3 nucleotides: TGTGCCAGCTCACCCCGGACAGGATATTTTGACTATAATTCACCCCTCCACTTT. Its protein is CASSPRTGYFDYNSPLHF.

This clone was counted a few times. This sequence joins TRBV7-9 and TRBJ2-7; a weak D match, TRBD2 (6 bases). CDR1 and CDR2 (germline): SEHNR, FQNEAQ (reference sequence). V lost 4 bases to trimming and J lost 0 bases, with 10 bases between them. The CDR3 sequence is 14 residues long. The CDR3 protein is CASSYGTSSYEQYF. The CDR3 DNA reads TGTGCCAGCAGCTACGGGACTTCCTCCTACGAGCAGTACTTC.

The chain couples TRBV6-2 or TRBV6-3 to TRBJ2-1; 14 positions agree with TRBD2. V was pared by 5 bases and J by 8 bases, with 8 bases of the junction left unmatched. The CDR3 runs 16 residues. Germline loops: CDR1 MNHEY, CDR2 SVGEGT. The CDR3 nucleotides read TGTGCCAGCAGTGGCCGGACTAGCGGGGGGAGCTATGAGCAGTTCTTC. Its protein is CASSGRTSGGSYEQFF.

The rearrangement links TRBV10-2 to TRBJ1-4, with a possible D match to TRBD1 (6 bases). The CDR3 is made up of 16 amino acids. V shed 2 bases and J shed 8 bases, with 18 bases lying between them. Germline assignment: CDR1 WSHSY and CDR2 SAAADI. The CDR3, as DNA: TGCGCCAGCAGTGAGGACGTGGGGGGGCGTCTGGAAAAACTGTTTTTT. It codes for CASSEDVGGRLEKLFF.

The CDR3 DNA follows: TGTGCCAGCAGCTTAGGTGAGGCTAGCTGGGCCAAAAACATTCAGTACTTC. This sequence encodes CASSLGEASWAKNIQYF. The rearrangement uses TRBV7-9 and TRBJ2-4; the D gene is possibly TRBD2 (5 bases). The germline gives CDR1 SEHNR, CDR2 FQNEAQ (reference sequence). The V end was cut by 1 base, the J end by 1 base, with 14 bases between. The CDR3 consists of 17 residues.

V is TRBV7-9 and J is TRBJ2-1; 9 bases are shared with TRBD2. The CDR3 runs to 15 residues. The germline CDR1 and CDR2 sequences are SEHNR and FQNEAQ (reference sequence). Trimming took 6 bases from V and 5 from J; bases not matched to a gene: 8. The CDR3 bases are TGTGCCAGCAGACACGTAGCGGGGGAGAACAATGAGCAGTTCTTC. This gives the protein CASRHVAGENNEQFF.

V is TRBV4-1 and J is TRBJ2-3; TRBD1 matches 8 bases. The CDR3 is 15 amino acids. Looked up from germline, CDR1 is MGHRA and CDR2 is YSYEKL. V gave up 4 bases and J gave up 10 bases; unmatched junction bases: 13. This CDR3 reads CASSRPGTGRLAQYF. CDR3 coding DNA: TGCGCCAGCAGCCGGCCCGGGACAGGTCGTCTTGCGCAGTATTTT.

The chain combines TRBV4-2 with TRBJ1-1; D remains ambiguous. Trimming removed 0 bases at V and 0 bases at J, with 14 bases between. Germline V CDR1 and CDR2: LGHNA, YNFKEQ. The CDR3 spans 17 residues. CDR3 nucleotides: TGTGCCAGCAGCCAAGATGAGGTTCAGTGGGTGAACACTGAAGCTTTCTTT. Translated, it gives CASSQDEVQWVNTEAFF.

The chain is built from TRBV18 and TRBJ2-1; 15 nucleotides align to TRBD2. The CDR3 totals 19 residues. With V trimmed by 4 bases and J by 6 bases, 13 bases remained unmatched. Germline CDR1 is KGHSH and CDR2 is LQKENI. The CDR3 nucleotides are TGTGCCAGCTCACACCCACCGGGACTAGCGGGAGGAATCGGCAATGAGCAGTTCTTC. This gives the protein CASSHPPGLAGGIGNEQFF. The entire variable domain, with the rest obtained from reference TRBV18 and TRBJ2-1, is as follows: NAGVMQNPRHLVRRRGQEARLRCSPMKGHSHVYWYRQLPEEGLKFMVYLQKENIIDESGMPKERFSAEFPKEGPSILRIQQVVRGDSAAYFCASSHPPGLAGGIGNEQFFGPGTRLTVL.